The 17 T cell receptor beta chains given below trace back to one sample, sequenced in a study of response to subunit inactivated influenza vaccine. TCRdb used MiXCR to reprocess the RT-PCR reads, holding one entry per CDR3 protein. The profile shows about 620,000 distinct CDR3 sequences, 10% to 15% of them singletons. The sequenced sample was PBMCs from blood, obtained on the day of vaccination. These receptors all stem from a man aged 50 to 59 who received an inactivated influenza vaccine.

CDR3 coding DNA: TGCAGAGCCATACCAAGCTCCTACGAGCAGTACTTC. This gives the protein CRAIPSSYEQYF. The chain joins TRBV29-1 to TRBJ2-7, with D unclear. Germline-derived CDR1 and CDR2 are SQVTM and ANQGSEA. The CDR3 contains 12 residues.

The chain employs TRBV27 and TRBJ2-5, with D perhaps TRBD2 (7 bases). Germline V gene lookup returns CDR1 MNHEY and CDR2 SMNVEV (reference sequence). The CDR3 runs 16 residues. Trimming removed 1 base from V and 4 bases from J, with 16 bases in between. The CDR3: CASSLFSGGIRETQYF. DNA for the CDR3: TGTGCCAGCAGTTTATTTTCGGGGGGCATCCGAGAGACCCAGTACTTC.

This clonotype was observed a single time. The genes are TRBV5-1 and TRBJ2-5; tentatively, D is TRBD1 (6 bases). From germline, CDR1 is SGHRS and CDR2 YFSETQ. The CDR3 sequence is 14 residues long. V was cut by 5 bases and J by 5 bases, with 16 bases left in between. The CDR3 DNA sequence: TGCGCCAGCAGTCCAGGGGTTTTTGGGGAGACCCAGTACTTC. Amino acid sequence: CASSPGVFGETQYF.

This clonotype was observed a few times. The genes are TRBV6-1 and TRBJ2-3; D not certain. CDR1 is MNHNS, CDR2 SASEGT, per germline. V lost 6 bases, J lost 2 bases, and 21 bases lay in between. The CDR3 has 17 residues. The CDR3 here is CASSPFRDTDFTDTQYF. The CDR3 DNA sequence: TGTGCCAGCAGCCCTTTCCGCGACACCGATTTCACAGATACGCAGTATTTT.

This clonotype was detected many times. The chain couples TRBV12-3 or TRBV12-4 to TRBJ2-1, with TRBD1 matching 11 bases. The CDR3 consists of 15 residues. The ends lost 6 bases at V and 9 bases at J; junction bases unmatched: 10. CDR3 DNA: TGTGCCAGCAGACCCTCAGGGACAGGGGGAGGTGAGCAGTTCTTC. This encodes CASRPSGTGGGEQFF.

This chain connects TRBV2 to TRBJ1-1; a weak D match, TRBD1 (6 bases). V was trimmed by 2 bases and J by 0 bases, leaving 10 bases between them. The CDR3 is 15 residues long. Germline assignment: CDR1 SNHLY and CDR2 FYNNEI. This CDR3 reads CASSERGHLNTEAFF. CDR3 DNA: TGTGCCAGCAGTGAAAGGGGACACTTGAACACTGAAGCTTTCTTT.

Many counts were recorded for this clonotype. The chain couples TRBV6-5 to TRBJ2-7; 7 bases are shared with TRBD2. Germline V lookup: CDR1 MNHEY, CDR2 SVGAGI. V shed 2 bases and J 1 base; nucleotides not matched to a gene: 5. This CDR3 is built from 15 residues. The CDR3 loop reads CASSYGLAESYEQYF. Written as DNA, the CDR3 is TGTGCCAGCAGTTACGGGCTAGCGGAGTCCTACGAGCAGTACTTC.

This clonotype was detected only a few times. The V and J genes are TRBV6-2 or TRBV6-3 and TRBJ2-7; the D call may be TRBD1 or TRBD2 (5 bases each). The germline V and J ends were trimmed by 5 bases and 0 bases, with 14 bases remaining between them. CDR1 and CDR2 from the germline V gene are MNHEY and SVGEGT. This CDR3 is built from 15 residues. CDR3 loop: CASSVGPILSYEQYF. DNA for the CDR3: TGTGCCAGCAGTGTGGGACCGATTCTCTCCTACGAGCAGTACTTC.

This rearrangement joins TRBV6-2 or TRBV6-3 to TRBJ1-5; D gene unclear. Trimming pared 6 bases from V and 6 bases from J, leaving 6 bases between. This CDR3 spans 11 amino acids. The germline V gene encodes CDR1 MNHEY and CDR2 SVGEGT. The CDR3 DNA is TGTGCCAGCAGCTCAGGTCAGCCCCAGCATTTT. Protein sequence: CASSSGQPQHF.

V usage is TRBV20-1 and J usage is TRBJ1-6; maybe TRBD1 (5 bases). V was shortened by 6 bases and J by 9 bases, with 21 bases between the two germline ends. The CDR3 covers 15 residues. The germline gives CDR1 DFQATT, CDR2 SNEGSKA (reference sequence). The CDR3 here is CSAEGWHLSGSPLHF. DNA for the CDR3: TGCAGTGCCGAGGGGTGGCACCTCTCAGGTTCACCCCTCCACTTT.

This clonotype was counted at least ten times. The CDR3 here is CASSLRQGADTQYF. In DNA, the CDR3 is TGTGCCAGCAGCTTACGGCAGGGGGCTGATACGCAGTATTTT. The J gene is TRBJ2-3, the V gene TRBV7-3; 8 bases fit TRBD1. Trimming cost V 2 bases and J 6 bases; bases outside gene matches: 4. CDR3 size: 14 residues. Germline assignment: CDR1 SGHTA and CDR2 FQGTGA.

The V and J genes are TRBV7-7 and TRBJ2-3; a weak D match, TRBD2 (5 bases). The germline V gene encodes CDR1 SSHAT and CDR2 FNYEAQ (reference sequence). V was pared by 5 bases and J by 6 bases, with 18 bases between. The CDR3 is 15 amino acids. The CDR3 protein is CASSPHVGRLDTQYF. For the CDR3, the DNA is TGTGCCAGCAGCCCCCACGTGGGGAGACTTGATACGCAGTATTTT.

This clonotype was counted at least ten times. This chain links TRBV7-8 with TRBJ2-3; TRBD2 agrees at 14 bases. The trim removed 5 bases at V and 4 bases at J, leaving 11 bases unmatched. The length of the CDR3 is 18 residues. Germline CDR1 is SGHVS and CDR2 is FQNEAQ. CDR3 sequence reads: CASSPRGTSGSVADTQYF. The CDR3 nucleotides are TGTGCCAGCAGCCCTCGGGGGACTAGCGGGAGCGTCGCAGATACGCAGTATTTT.

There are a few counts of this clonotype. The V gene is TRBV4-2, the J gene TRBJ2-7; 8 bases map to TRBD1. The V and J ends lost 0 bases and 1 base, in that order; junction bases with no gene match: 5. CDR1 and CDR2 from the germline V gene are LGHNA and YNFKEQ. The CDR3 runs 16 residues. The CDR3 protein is CASSQEGQGLSYEQYF. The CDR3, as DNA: TGTGCCAGCAGCCAAGAAGGACAGGGTTTATCCTACGAGCAGTACTTC.

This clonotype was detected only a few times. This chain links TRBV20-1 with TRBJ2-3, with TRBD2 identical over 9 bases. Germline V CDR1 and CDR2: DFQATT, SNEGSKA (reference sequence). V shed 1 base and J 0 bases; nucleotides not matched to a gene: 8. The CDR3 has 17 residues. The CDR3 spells CSARGFPSGRSTDTQYF. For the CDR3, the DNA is TGCAGTGCTAGAGGGTTTCCCAGCGGGAGGAGCACAGATACGCAGTATTTT.

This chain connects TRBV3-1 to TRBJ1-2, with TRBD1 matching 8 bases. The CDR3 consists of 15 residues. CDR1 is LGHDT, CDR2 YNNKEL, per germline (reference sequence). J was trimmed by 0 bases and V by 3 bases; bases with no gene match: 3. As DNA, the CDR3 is TGTGCCAGCAGCCACGGACAGGGAGCTAACTATGGCTACACCTTC. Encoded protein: CASSHGQGANYGYTF.

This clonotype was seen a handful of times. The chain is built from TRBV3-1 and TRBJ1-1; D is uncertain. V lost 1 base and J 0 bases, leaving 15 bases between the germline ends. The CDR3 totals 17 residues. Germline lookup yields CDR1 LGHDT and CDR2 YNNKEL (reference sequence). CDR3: CASSQVFKTYMNTEAFF. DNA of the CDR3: TGTGCCAGCAGCCAAGTTTTCAAGACCTACATGAACACTGAAGCTTTCTTT.